This record looks at one T cell receptor beta chain sequence and its context. This sample stems from a study of shared clonotypes between healthy human individuals. In germline, CDR1 is MGHRA, CDR2 YSYEKL. This CDR3 region has 13 residues. V was cut by 3 bases and J by 8 bases, with 14 bases left in between. Clones were sequenced by immunoSEQ multiplex PCR, and TCRdb holds only the in-frame ones, with some missing. Of about 980,000 clones listed, 60% to 85% were seen once; the top ten hold roughly 1.5%. The rearrangement joins TRBV4-1 to TRBJ2-7; D perhaps matches TRBD2 (6 bases). The receptor was derived from a young man in good health. The sequenced sample was memory CD4+ T cells sorted from blood. Subset specified: CD45RA-negative fraction. The CDR3 DNA follows: TGCGCCAGCAGCCAGCCGGGGGAGCGCAAGCAGTACTTC. Translation gives CASSQPGERKQYF.